This TCR beta chain was recorded in a study of cytomegalovirus exposure and HLA in healthy donors. Study-wide findings and caveats: Sequencing likely generated an artifact that appeared as a cluster of highly shared sequence variants. About 87% or about 30% of the time was how often most TCR beta V segments were productive, according to an earlier analysis.

The PCR had 60 Vbeta and 13 Jbeta primers. Only in-frame clones appear in the TCRdb table, and some are missing; sequencing was by immunoSEQ multiplex PCR. The profile shows over 90,000 clones, 65% to 85% of them singletons. Trimming removed 4 bases from V and 7 bases from J; junction bases left unmatched: 3. CDR3 length equals 15 residues. CDR1 is KGHSH, CDR2 LQKENI, per germline. In regard to this clone: The antigen is undetermined.

The chain links TRBV18 to TRBJ2-1; 14 bases map to TRBD2. This TCR was sampled from a woman aged 55-69 years in good health and CMV-seropositive. The sequenced sample consisted of PBMCs. CDR3: CASSHGLAGGNEQFF. The CDR3 DNA follows: TGTGCCAGCTCACACGGACTAGCGGGAGGAAATGAGCAGTTCTTC.